What follows are 17 T cell receptor beta chains derived from one specimen sequenced in a study of CXCR3-negative and CXCR3-positive naive CD8 T cells (dated by TCRdb to between 2018 and 2021). Reads for this sample came from a NextSeq 550. The Human TCR Profiling Kit (MiLaboratory) was used to prepare UMI-labeled 5' RACE TRB cDNA libraries. TCRdb reprocessed the reads and lists each CDR3 protein sequence as a single entry, with no DNA. The table for this sample lists some 67,000 distinct CDR3 sequences. About 1.5% of the sample goes to the ten largest clones. The sequenced sample consisted of naive CXCR3- CD8+ T cells from blood. The sample's cell subset or site label is to be understood as: CD45RO-CCR7+CD27+CD95- naive CD8+ T cells lacking CXCR3 (TNR3-). The origin of the receptors is a human donor in good health. Some clones in this sample may be carry-over from other donors' samples.

V is TRBV7-6 and J is TRBJ2-7; the D call of TRBD2 rests on TCRdb alone, since no DNA is present to check it. CDR1 is SGHVS, CDR2 FNYEAQ, per germline. This CDR3 has 13 amino acids. The CDR3 region is CASSLRAQYEQYF.

The rearrangement links TRBV7-9 to TRBJ2-7. The CDR3 spans 14 residues. The germline gives CDR1 SEHNR, CDR2 FQNEAQ (reference sequence). The CDR3 is CASSPSHRAYEQYF.

The rearrangement joins TRBV27 to TRBJ2-7. CDR3 size: 18 residues. Germline V gene data show CDR1 as MNHEY and CDR2 as SMNVEV (reference sequence). The CDR3 loop is CASSHTGSNRKQSYEQYF.

The V and J genes are TRBV24-1 and TRBJ2-5; the TCRdb D gene call, TRBD1, has no DNA to confirm it. The CDR3 spans 15 residues. Germline assignment: CDR1 KGHDR and CDR2 SFDVKD. The CDR3 reads CATSETGTGGETQYF.

This chain connects TRBV25-1 to TRBJ2-5. This CDR3 has 11 amino acids. Looked up from germline, CDR1 is MGHDK and CDR2 is SYGVNS. CDR3 in amino acids: CASSWSDNQYF.

The rearrangement uses TRBV20-1 and TRBJ2-7; the D call from TCRdb, TRBD2, cannot be confirmed without DNA. The CDR3 length is 13 residues. CDR1 DFQATT and CDR2 SNEGSKA come from the germline V gene (reference sequence). The CDR3 here is CSARGTEGYEQYF.

The chain carries TRBV28 and TRBJ2-7; with no DNA, the TCRdb D assignment of TRBD1 cannot be verified. The germline V gene has CDR1 MDHEN and CDR2 SYDVKM. CDR3 size: 12 residues. CDR3 in amino acids: CASSQAGIEQYF.

J is TRBJ2-1 and V is TRBV9. The CDR3 contains 14 residues. Germline V gene data show CDR1 as SGDLS and CDR2 as YYNGEE. The CDR3 loop reads CASSVDSTSDEQFF.

The CDR3 protein is CSARDLWLAGEGNEQFF. The rearrangement uses TRBV20-1 and TRBJ2-1; TCRdb lists TRBD2, though no DNA is available to test this call. Germline V gene sequence: CDR1 DFQATT, CDR2 SNEGSKA (reference sequence). The CDR3 loop spans 17 amino acids.

V gene TRBV12-3 or TRBV12-4 combines with J gene TRBJ1-1. The CDR3 spans 12 residues. The CDR3 sequence is CASSLTMTEAFF.

This rearrangement joins TRBV5-1 to TRBJ2-1; without DNA, the TCRdb call of TRBD2 cannot be checked. The CDR3 contains 15 residues. CDR1 SGHRS and CDR2 YFSETQ come from the germline V gene. This CDR3 is CASSLWLAGENEQFF.

The chain couples TRBV29-1 to TRBJ2-1; the TCRdb call, TRBD2, lacks DNA for checking. Germline V gene data show CDR1 as SQVTM and CDR2 as ANQGSEA. This CDR3 is built from 14 residues. CDR3 in amino acids: CSVEGLAGYNEQFF.

The chain combines TRBV12-3 or TRBV12-4 with TRBJ1-5. The CDR3 is 16 residues long. The CDR3 spells CASSSGIGGSDQPQHF.

The genes are TRBV9 and TRBJ1-1. This CDR3 spans 12 amino acids. Germline V lookup: CDR1 SGDLS, CDR2 YYNGEE. The CDR3 sequence: CASSPQNTEAFF.

This rearrangement joins TRBV7-9 to TRBJ2-7; checking the TCRdb D call of TRBD2 is not possible without DNA. Looked up from germline, CDR1 is SEHNR and CDR2 is FQNEAQ (reference sequence). This CDR3 spans 13 amino acids. CDR3 in amino acids: CASSPSSSYEQYF.

CDR3 in amino acids: CASSQERSLVDYGYTF. The chain uses TRBV4-3 and TRBJ1-2. There are 16 residues in the CDR3. Germline loops: CDR1 LGHNA, CDR2 YSLEER.

The chain joins TRBV2 to TRBJ2-7; TCRdb selects TRBD1, and the lack of DNA leaves this call unchecked. Germline CDR1 reads SNHLY; CDR2 reads FYNNEI. CDR3 size: 15 residues. The CDR3 reads CASSDSAGASYEQYF.